Below are 15 T cell receptor beta chains sequenced from a single sample in a study of cytomegalovirus exposure and HLA in healthy donors. The study ran its PCR with 60 Vbeta and 13 Jbeta primers. Data came from immunoSEQ multiplex PCR; TCRdb stores just in-frame clones and leaves some out. The table includes 150,000 to 200,000 clones, less than 75% detected once. The sequenced material came from PBMCs. These receptor sequences come from a girl aged 10-17 years in good health and CMV-seronegative.

This chain joins TRBV2 and TRBJ1-6; weak D call: TRBD1 (5 bases). Germline CDR1 and CDR2: SNHLY and FYNNEI. This CDR3 has 15 amino acids. Trimming removed 2 bases at V and 8 bases at J, with 13 bases between. In DNA form, the CDR3 reads TGTGCCAGCAGTGAACAGGGAGGGGTTGATTCACCCCTCCACTTT. Protein product: CASSEQGGVDSPLHF.

This rearrangement joins TRBV9 to TRBJ1-3; no clear D. Trimming removed 0 bases from V and 6 bases from J, with 13 bases in between. The CDR3 loop spans 15 amino acids. CDR1 and CDR2 from the germline V gene are SGDLS and YYNGEE. CDR3 in DNA: TGTGCCAGCAGCGTAGGAGACATTACTCAAAACACCATATATTTT. Protein product: CASSVGDITQNTIYF. The full variable domain, in which reference TRBV9 and TRBJ1-3 provide the parts outside the CDR3, is DSGVTQTPKHLITATGQRVTLRCSPRSGDLSVYWYQQSLDQGLQFLIQYYNGEERAKGNILERFSAQQFPDLHSELNLSSLELGDSALYFCASSVGDITQNTIYFGEGSWLTVV.

V and J are TRBV9 and TRBJ1-5, with D perhaps TRBD1 (5 bases). Per the germline V gene, CDR1 is SGDLS and CDR2 is YYNGEE. The CDR3 has 15 residues. With 4 bases removed from V and 7 bases from J, the gap between germline ends came to 18 bases. The CDR3 nucleotides are TGTGCCAGCAGCAGTGGGGCCGGGGGGACCCAGCCCCAGCATTTT. This encodes CASSSGAGGTQPQHF. Full variable domain (outside the CDR3, taken from reference TRBV9 and TRBJ1-5): DSGVTQTPKHLITATGQRVTLRCSPRSGDLSVYWYQQSLDQGLQFLIQYYNGEERAKGNILERFSAQQFPDLHSELNLSSLELGDSALYFCASSSGAGGTQPQHFGDGTRLSIL.

The chain links TRBV5-1 to TRBJ1-2; TRBD1 agrees at 7 bases. With 0 bases clipped from V and 3 bases from J, the junction kept 5 bases outside the gene matches. This CDR3 has 15 residues. Germline CDR1 is SGHRS and CDR2 is YFSETQ. The CDR3, as DNA: TGCGCCAGCAGCTTGGCAGGGGGGATTGACTATGGCTACACCTTC. It is translated as CASSLAGGIDYGYTF.

The V call is TRBV11-3, the J call TRBJ1-1; D is unclear. The germline V gene has CDR1 SGHNT and CDR2 YENEEA. The CDR3 extends over 12 amino acids. Trimming removed 1 base at V and 8 bases at J, with 8 bases between. CDR3 coding DNA: TGTGCCAGCAGCTTAGCGGGGAGGGAAGCTTTCTTT. Protein product: CASSLAGREAFF.

The V call is TRBV7-3, the J call TRBJ1-2, with 7 bases that match TRBD1. Trimming at V came to 5 bases and at J to 3 bases, leaving 3 bases not matched to a gene. Germline V gene data show CDR1 as SGHTA and CDR2 as FQGTGA. The CDR3 is 13 amino acids. For the CDR3, the DNA is TGTGCCAGCAGCGCGACAGGGCACTATGGCTACACCTTC. Translation: CASSATGHYGYTF.

V gene TRBV29-1 combines with J gene TRBJ2-6; D perhaps matches TRBD1 (5 bases). CDR1 is SQVTM and CDR2 is ANQGSEA in the germline V gene. The CDR3 length is 14 residues. The ends were cut back, 5 bases at V and 0 bases at J, with 8 bases in the middle. In nucleotides, the CDR3 is TGCAGCGTTCAGACAGACTCTGGGGCCAACGTCCTGACTTTC. This codes for CSVQTDSGANVLTF.

This chain uses TRBV16 with TRBJ1-1; possible D gene TRBD1, 5 bases. V shed 1 base and J shed 4 bases, with 7 bases lying between them. Germline V gene lookup returns CDR1 KGHSY and CDR2 FQNENV. The CDR3 has 13 amino acids. For the CDR3, the DNA is TGTGCCAGCAGCCAATTGGGGGGCACTGAAGCTTTCTTT. Translated, it gives CASSQLGGTEAFF.

The chain carries TRBV27 and TRBJ2-7, with TRBD1 identical over 7 bases. V dropped 6 bases and J dropped 5; count of bases not matched to a gene: 19. CDR3 length: 17 amino acids. Germline V CDR1 and CDR2: MNHEY, SMNVEV (reference sequence). CDR3 protein: CASRPYASGTVLHEQYF. The DNA of the CDR3 is TGTGCCAGCAGGCCCTACGCGTCGGGGACAGTGTTGCACGAGCAGTACTTC.

The rearrangement joins TRBV10-2 to TRBJ2-7; 10 bases map to TRBD2. Unmatched junction bases numbered 2, after V lost 7 bases and J lost 2 bases. Per germline, CDR1 WSHSY and CDR2 SAAADI. This CDR3 contains 13 residues. As DNA, the CDR3 is TGCGCCAGCAAGACTAGCGGGCCCTACGAGCAGTACTTC. This translates into CASKTSGPYEQYF.

CDR3 DNA sequence: TGTGCCAGCAGCTCTAGGGACAGGGGGCAGGATTCACCCCTCCACTTT. This translates into CASSSRDRGQDSPLHF. V is TRBV13 and J is TRBJ1-6; TRBD1 matches at 12 bases. This CDR3 is built from 16 residues. The V segment lost 4 bases and the J segment 8 bases; nucleotides outside the gene matches: 6. Germline values: CDR1 PRHDT, CDR2 FYEKMQ (reference sequence). The whole variable domain, filled in from reference TRBV13 and TRBJ1-6, reads AAGVIQSPRHLIKEKRETATLKCYPIPRHDTVYWYQQGPGQDPQFLISFYEKMQSDKGSIPDRFSAQQFSDYHSELNMSSLELGDSALYFCASSSRDRGQDSPLHFGNGTRLTVT.

The chain is built from TRBV27 and TRBJ1-6; D not certain. Germline V gene lookup returns CDR1 MNHEY and CDR2 SMNVEV (reference sequence). This CDR3 contains 14 residues. With 1 base removed from V and 8 bases from J, the gap between germline ends came to 9 bases. The CDR3 loop reads CASSLLGDYSPLHF. The CDR3 bases are TGTGCCAGCAGTTTATTAGGAGATTATTCACCCCTCCACTTT.

There are a few counts of this clone. The V gene is TRBV14, the J gene TRBJ1-4; TRBD1 agrees at 7 bases. V gave up 2 bases and J gave up 10 bases; unmatched junction bases: 10. In germline, CDR1 is SGHDN, CDR2 FVKESK. This CDR3 region has 15 residues. The CDR3 here is CASSQLITRDRKLFF. DNA for the CDR3: TGTGCCAGCAGCCAACTAATTACCCGGGACAGAAAACTGTTTTTT.

The chain links TRBV19 to TRBJ1-4; D is possibly TRBD1 (6 bases). CDR1 is LNHDA and CDR2 is SQIVND in the germline V gene (reference sequence). This CDR3 has 15 residues. Trimming removed 5 bases from V and 5 bases from J, with 15 bases in between. CDR3: CASSGRTAWNEKLFF. The CDR3 DNA reads TGTGCCAGTAGTGGACGGACAGCTTGGAATGAAAAACTGTTTTTT.

The chain links TRBV7-8 to TRBJ1-2; the D gene is possibly TRBD1 (5 bases). V lost 1 base and J 8 bases, leaving 17 bases between the germline ends. Germline V gene lookup returns CDR1 SGHVS and CDR2 FQNEAQ. CDR3 length: 15 residues. The CDR3 is CASSLDPLDSNGYTF. CDR3 sequence (DNA): TGTGCCAGCAGCTTAGACCCCCTAGACAGTAACGGCTACACCTTC.